This T cell receptor beta chain was sequenced in a study of blood T cell repertoires in COVID-19. The CDR3 sequence is 16 residues long. Germline CDR1 reads MNHNS; CDR2 reads SASEGT. V lost 3 bases to trimming and J lost 7 bases; unmatched junction nucleotides: 8. The assay was immunoSEQ multiplex PCR, and TCRdb's table has in-frame clones only and misses some. This sample has about 100,000 clones, with about 86% found just once. This clonotype originated in an older man with acute or convalescent COVID-19. The rearrangement links TRBV6-1 to TRBJ1-6; 8 bases agree with TRBD1. Sequenced material: peripheral blood. CDR3 sequence (DNA): TGTGCCAGCAGTGAGGACAGGGTCAGGACCAATTCACCCCTCCACTTT. Translating gives CASSEDRVRTNSPLHF.